Only a few counts were recorded for the clone carrying this T cell receptor beta chain. The antigen remains unidentified. This sample was taken from a study of human T cells and chemical hapten exposure. The wider study: The study patch tested 0.01% DPC on the upper back and read results at 6 days. Points from the study as a whole: The number of TCRs above 1 in 1000 frequency did not change after DPC sensitization. The formation of large CDR3 similarity clusters by expanded TCRs significantly exceeded that of controls.

The time point here: patch test 3, about 24 weeks after DPC sensitization. Treatment in this sample: therapeutic diphenylcyclopropenone sensitization with weekly scalp DPC. The study drew its donors from alopecia patients who were 18 to 70 years old and suitable for DPC. MiXCR was run by TCRdb on the RACE reads, yielding one entry per CDR3 protein. The sample lists about 90,000 distinct CDR3 sequences; approximately 10% were seen once. This CDR3 spans 12 amino acids. The input for sequencing was whole blood, taken in connection with sensitization to the hapten diphenylcyclopropenone (DPC). The J gene is TRBJ1-1, the V gene TRBV21-1. TRBV21-1 is marked as a pseudogene. This clonotype originated in a woman aged 25-40 years with alopecia areata. Some clones in this sample may be carry-over from other donors' samples. The CDR3 here is CASSLGSREAFF. The CDR3 DNA sequence: TGTGCCAGCAGCCTAGGGAGCAGGGAAGCTTTCTTT.